This TCR beta chain is drawn from a study of lymphopenia after photon versus proton radiotherapy. Study-wide results and caveats: In patients who died, overall survival fell as post-nadir TCR diversity dropped more.

Trimming left V 6 bases short and J 2 bases short, with 13 bases between. This CDR3 is built from 14 residues. CDR1 and CDR2 (germline): LNHDA, SQIVND (reference sequence). Concerning this clone: Its antigen remains unknown.

Data came from immunoSEQ multiplex PCR; TCRdb stores just in-frame clones and leaves some out. This sample yields over 35,000 clones, of which around 84% are seen a single time; about 9.3% belongs to the top ten. The sample was peripheral blood, taken from a patient treated with proton-based radiotherapy. This TCR came from a woman aged 70-85 years with pancreatic cancer. Some clones in this sample may be carry-over from other donors' samples. V gene TRBV19 combines with J gene TRBJ1-1; weak D call: TRBD1 (6 bases). The CDR3 coding sequence is TGTGCCAGTAGGGTTGGGACACTAAACACTGAAGCTTTCTTT. Protein product: CASRVGTLNTEAFF.